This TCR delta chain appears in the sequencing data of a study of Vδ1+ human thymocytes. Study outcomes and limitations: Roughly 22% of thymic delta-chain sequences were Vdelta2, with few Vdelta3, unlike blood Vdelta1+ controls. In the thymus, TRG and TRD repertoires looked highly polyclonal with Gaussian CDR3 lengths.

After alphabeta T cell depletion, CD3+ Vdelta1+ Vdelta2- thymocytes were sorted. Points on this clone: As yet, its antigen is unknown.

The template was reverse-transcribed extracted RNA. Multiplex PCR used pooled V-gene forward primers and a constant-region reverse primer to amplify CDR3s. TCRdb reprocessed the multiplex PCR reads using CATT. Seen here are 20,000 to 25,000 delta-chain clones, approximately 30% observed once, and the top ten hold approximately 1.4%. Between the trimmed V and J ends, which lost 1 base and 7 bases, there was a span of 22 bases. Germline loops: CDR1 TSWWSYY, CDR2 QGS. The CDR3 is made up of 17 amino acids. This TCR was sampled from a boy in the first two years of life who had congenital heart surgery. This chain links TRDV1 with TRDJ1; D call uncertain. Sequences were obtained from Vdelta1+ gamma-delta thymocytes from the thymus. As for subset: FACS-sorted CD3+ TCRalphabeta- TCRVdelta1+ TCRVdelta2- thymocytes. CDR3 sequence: CALGEPRDAPFFPKLIF. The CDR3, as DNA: TGTGCTCTTGGGGAACCCCGCGACGCACCCTTTTTCCCTAAACTCATCTTT.